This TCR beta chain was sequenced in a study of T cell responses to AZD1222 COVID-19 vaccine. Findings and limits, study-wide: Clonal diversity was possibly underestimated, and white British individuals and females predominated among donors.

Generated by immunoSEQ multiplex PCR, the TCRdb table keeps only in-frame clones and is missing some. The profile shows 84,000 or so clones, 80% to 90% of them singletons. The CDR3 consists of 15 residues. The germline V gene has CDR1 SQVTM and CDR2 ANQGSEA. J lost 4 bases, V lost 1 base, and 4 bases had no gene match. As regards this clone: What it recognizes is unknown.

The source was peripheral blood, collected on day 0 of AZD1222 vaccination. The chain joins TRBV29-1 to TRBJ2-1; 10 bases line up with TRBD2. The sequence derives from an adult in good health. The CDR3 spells CSVEASGSIYNEQFF. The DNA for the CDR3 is TGCAGCGTTGAAGCTAGCGGGAGTATTTACAATGAGCAGTTCTTC.